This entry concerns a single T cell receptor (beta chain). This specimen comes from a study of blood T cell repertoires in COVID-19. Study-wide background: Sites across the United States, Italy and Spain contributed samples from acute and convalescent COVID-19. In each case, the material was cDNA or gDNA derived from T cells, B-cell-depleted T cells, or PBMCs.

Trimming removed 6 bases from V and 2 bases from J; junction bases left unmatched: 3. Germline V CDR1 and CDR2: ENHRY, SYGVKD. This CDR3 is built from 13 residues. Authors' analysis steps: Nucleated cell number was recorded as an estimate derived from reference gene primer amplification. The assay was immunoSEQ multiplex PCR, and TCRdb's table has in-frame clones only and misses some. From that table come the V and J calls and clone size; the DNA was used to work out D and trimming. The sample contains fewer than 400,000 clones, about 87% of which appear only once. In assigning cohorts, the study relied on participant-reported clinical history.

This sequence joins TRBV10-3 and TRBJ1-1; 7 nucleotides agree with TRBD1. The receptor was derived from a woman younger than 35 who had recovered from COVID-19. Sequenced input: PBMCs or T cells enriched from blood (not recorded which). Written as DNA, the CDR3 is TGTGCCATCAGGGGACAGCCTAACACTGAAGCTTTCTTT. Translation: CAIRGQPNTEAFF.